A single sample gave rise to the 14 T cell receptor beta chains below, sequenced in a study of radiotherapy plus CTLA-4 blockade in lung cancer. The data were produced by immunoSEQ multiplex PCR, yet TCRdb's version contains in-frame clones alone and is incomplete. The sample carries tens of thousands of clones, about 87% recorded once. Sequences were derived from peripheral blood, sampled from a patient treated with radiotherapy plus ipilimumab. Receptors originate from a human donor with non-small cell lung cancer that progressed on radiotherapy plus ipilimumab.

The rearrangement uses TRBV6-5 and TRBJ1-1; 9 positions match TRBD1. Germline lookup yields CDR1 MNHEY and CDR2 SVGAGI. Germline trimming cut 5 bases from V and 11 bases from J; bases unmatched to any gene: 6. The CDR3 covers 12 residues. The CDR3 nucleotides are TGTGCCAGCAGTCAGACAGGGGGATGGGCTTTCTTT. Its protein is CASSQTGGWAFF.

The V gene is TRBV18, the J gene TRBJ2-2; 10 nucleotides match TRBD2. V lost 3 bases and J lost 5; bases outside the gene matches: 3. From germline, CDR1 is KGHSH and CDR2 LQKENI. This CDR3 is built from 15 residues. Written as DNA, the CDR3 is TGTGCCAGCTCACCGAGCGGGGGGGCGACCGGGGAGCTGTTTTTT. Translated, it gives CASSPSGGATGELFF. Filled out from reference TRBV18 and TRBJ2-2, the complete variable domain reads NAGVMQNPRHLVRRRGQEARLRCSPMKGHSHVYWYRQLPEEGLKFMVYLQKENIIDESGMPKERFSAEFPKEGPSILRIQQVVRGDSAAYFCASSPSGGATGELFFGEGSRLTVL.

The chain is built from TRBV30 and TRBJ1-2; D gene uncertain. Germline V gene data show CDR1 as GTSNPN and CDR2 as SVGIG (reference sequence). V lost 7 bases and J lost 2, with 11 bases in between. The CDR3 is made up of 12 amino acids. The CDR3 reads CASLGQNYGYTF. CDR3 DNA: TGTGCCTCCCTTGGGCAGAACTATGGCTACACCTTC.

The chain combines TRBV13 with TRBJ2-7; D possibly corresponds to TRBD1 (6 bases). The CDR3 runs to 14 residues. Germline V gene lookup returns CDR1 PRHDT and CDR2 FYEKMQ (reference sequence). V was trimmed by 1 base and J by 3 bases, leaving 10 bases between them. The CDR3 nucleotides read TGTGCCAGCAGCTTAGCAGGACAGAACTACGAGCAGTACTTC. This codes for CASSLAGQNYEQYF.

The rearrangement uses TRBV9 and TRBJ1-6; D gene ambiguous. Trimming stripped 0 bases from V and 2 bases from J, with 12 bases between. The CDR3 runs to 17 residues. CDR1 and CDR2 (germline): SGDLS, YYNGEE. The CDR3 coding sequence is TGTGCCAGCAGCGTAGATCCCGGGCCGGCCTATAATTCACCCCTCCACTTT. As protein: CASSVDPGPAYNSPLHF.

In this sample, this clone turned up a few times. The J gene is TRBJ2-2, the V gene TRBV28; 13 nucleotides agree with TRBD2. Trimming cost V 5 bases and J 3 bases; bases outside gene matches: 6. Germline V gives CDR1 MDHEN, CDR2 SYDVKM. There are 17 residues in the CDR3. CDR3 protein: CASSPGLAGAHTGELFF. The CDR3 DNA sequence: TGTGCCAGCAGTCCCGGACTAGCGGGGGCTCACACCGGGGAGCTGTTTTTT.

The CDR3 nucleotides are TGCGCCAGCAGAAATGCCCTTAGCGGGGGGGCCCAAGAGACCCAGTACTTC. Amino acid sequence: CASRNALSGGAQETQYF. The chain employs TRBV5-1 and TRBJ2-5; 11 bases line up with TRBD2. CDR1 is SGHRS and CDR2 is YFSETQ in the germline V gene. J was trimmed by 1 base and V by 5 bases; bases with no gene match: 10. The CDR3 is 17 amino acids.

Note on this clone: Other DNA sequences in the same sample also yield this CDR3. The genes are TRBV5-1 and TRBJ1-1, with D perhaps matching TRBD1 (6 bases). V gave up 0 bases and J gave up 2 bases, with 8 bases separating them. The germline gives CDR1 SGHRS, CDR2 YFSETQ. The CDR3 extends over 14 amino acids. Here the CDR3 reads CASSLGTANTEAFF. Here the CDR3 DNA reads TGCGCCAGCAGCTTGGGGACAGCCAACACTGAAGCTTTCTTT.

This sequence joins TRBV2 and TRBJ1-2; TRBD1 agrees at 11 bases. This CDR3 region has 14 residues. Germline loops: CDR1 SNHLY, CDR2 FYNNEI. V shed 6 bases, J shed 7 bases, and the junction held 7 bases outside the gene matches. CDR3 in DNA: TGTGCCAGCAGGGACAGGGGGCTTAGTGGTGGCTACACCTTC. This codes for CASRDRGLSGGYTF.

The chain uses TRBV19 and TRBJ1-1; D unclear. There are 12 residues in the CDR3. Deletions cut 5 bases from V and 4 bases from J, with 8 bases between. Germline lookup yields CDR1 LNHDA and CDR2 SQIVND (reference sequence). The CDR3 sequence is CASSFARTEAFF. The CDR3 nucleotides are TGTGCCAGTAGTTTCGCGCGCACTGAAGCTTTCTTT. Variable domain in full (rest from reference TRBV19 and TRBJ1-1): DGGITQSPKYLFRKEGQNVTLSCEQNLNHDAMYWYRQDPGQGLRLIYYSQIVNDFQKGDIAEGYSVSREKKESFPLTVTSAQKNPTAFYLCASSFARTEAFFGQGTRLTVV.

The CDR3 nucleotides are TGTGCCAGCAGTGACAGCCGAGGAGCTTTCTTT. Protein sequence: CASSDSRGAFF. The chain carries TRBV2 and TRBJ1-1, with D hard to call. This CDR3 region has 11 residues. The germline CDR1 and CDR2 sequences are SNHLY and FYNNEI. The germline V and J ends were trimmed by 3 bases and 10 bases, with 9 bases remaining between them.

The chain links TRBV19 to TRBJ2-7; 7 bases map to TRBD1. The CDR3 is made up of 15 amino acids. V lost 5 bases and J lost 0; bases outside the gene matches: 7. Germline CDR1 and CDR2: LNHDA and SQIVND (reference sequence). The CDR3 nucleotides are TGTGCCAGTAGTGTCACCGGGACAGTCTCCTACGAGCAGTACTTC. It is translated as CASSVTGTVSYEQYF.

The chain joins TRBV7-2 to TRBJ1-2, with TRBD1 matching over 7 bases. The germline V gene has CDR1 SGHTA and CDR2 FQGNSA. J gave up 3 bases and V 5 bases, and 6 bases lay outside the gene matches. CDR3 length equals 14 residues. The CDR3 sequence is CASSANRGDYGYTF. The CDR3 coding sequence is TGTGCCAGCAGCGCAAACAGGGGAGACTATGGCTACACCTTC.

The chain joins TRBV5-1 to TRBJ2-5, with 13 positions matching TRBD2. Looked up from germline, CDR1 is SGHRS and CDR2 is YFSETQ. V lost 3 bases, J lost 5 bases, and 10 bases stayed unmatched. The CDR3 sequence is 17 residues long. The CDR3 protein is CASSSGLAGLERETQYF. The CDR3 nucleotides read TGCGCCAGCAGCTCGGGACTAGCGGGACTGGAAAGGGAGACCCAGTACTTC.